This T cell receptor (beta chain) was identified in a study of blood T cells in healthy people across ages. V lost 8 bases and J lost 0, with 10 bases in between. The germline gives CDR1 MDHEN, CDR2 SYDVKM. This CDR3 has 13 amino acids. Study-wide points: TCR beta diversity, measured per million T cells, fell in a roughly linear way with age. Total diversity from one million sequenced T cells was likely underestimated. Unknown CMV status may confound age-related changes in expanded clones.

The sample holds one count of this clonotype. The antigen is not known. The authors isolated at least 6 million PBMCs per sample. Using a J-beta primer mix together with a sample-barcoded 5' primer, a second PCR was run for about 6 to 12 cycles. One entry per CDR3 protein results from TCRdb running MiXCR on the 5' RACE reads. The repertoire holds over a million distinct CDR3 sequences, with over 35% as singletons. The specimen sequenced was blood. The receptor's source is a woman in her sixties or seventies in good health. The V and J genes are TRBV28 and TRBJ2-5; D assignment may be TRBD1 or TRBD2 (5 bases each). The CDR3 spells CASQGPNQETQYF. The CDR3 DNA reads as TGTGCCAGCCAGGGACCGAACCAAGAGACCCAGTACTTC.